Listed here are 24 T cell receptor beta chains from one sample, sequenced in a study of T-cell reconstitution after alpha-beta-depleted transplantation in children. Unique molecular identifiers were used to barcode this TCRbeta library. TCRdb reprocessed the PCR reads via MiXCR and lists one record per CDR3 protein. The sample contains over 450,000 distinct CDR3 sequences, roughly a tenth of which appear only once. Sequenced here: PBMCs, sampled before TCRalphabeta/CD19-depleted stem cell transplant. These receptors all come from a child younger than 10 with inherited bone marrow failure, due to receive a stem cell transplant.

This clonotype was observed many times. The chain links TRBV20-1 to TRBJ2-7, with 11 bases aligning to TRBD2. J lost 2 bases, V lost 5 bases, and 8 bases had no gene match. The CDR3 is 15 residues long. Germline V gene sequence: CDR1 DFQATT, CDR2 SNEGSKA (reference sequence). CDR3 coding DNA: TGCAGTGCTGGGACTAGCGGAGGCTCCACCTACGAGCAGTACTTC. It encodes CSAGTSGGSTYEQYF.

This clonotype has at least ten counts. The chain employs TRBV7-9 and TRBJ2-7; 8 bases align to TRBD2. The V gene end was trimmed by 1 base and the J gene end by 2 bases; junction bases not matched to a gene: 7. This CDR3 comprises 16 residues. Germline V gene data show CDR1 as SEHNR and CDR2 as FQNEAQ (reference sequence). The CDR3 spells CASSLGRLASTYEQYF. CDR3 bases: TGTGCCAGCAGCTTAGGCCGACTAGCGAGTACCTACGAGCAGTACTTC.

Ten or more counts support this clonotype. J is TRBJ2-7 and V is TRBV10-3, with a tentative D call TRBD2 (6 bases). The CDR3 runs to 13 residues. Trimming pared 1 base from V and 6 bases from J, leaving 10 bases between. The germline V gene encodes CDR1 ENHRY and CDR2 SYGVKD. CDR3 in amino acids: CAISELADTEQYF. CDR3 nucleotides: TGTGCCATCAGTGAGTTAGCGGACACCGAGCAGTACTTC.

This clonotype appeared many times. The rearrangement links TRBV6-1 to TRBJ2-6; D is unresolved. Trimming cost V 5 bases and J 0 bases, with 5 bases left between them. Germline CDR1 MNHNS, CDR2 SASEGT. CDR3 length: 14 amino acids. CDR3 loop: CASSRLSGANVLTF. CDR3 DNA sequence: TGTGCCAGCAGTCGACTCTCTGGGGCCAACGTCCTGACTTTC.

This clonotype showed up many times. The CDR3 bases are TGCAGTGCTAGGGTGGGACTAGCCCGGAGTGGGGCCAAAAACATTCAGTACTTC. It yields the protein CSARVGLARSGAKNIQYF. V is TRBV20-1 and J is TRBJ2-4; 9 bases map to TRBD2. There are 18 residues in the CDR3. With 3 bases clipped from V and 1 base from J, the junction kept 13 bases outside the gene matches. Germline V CDR1 and CDR2: DFQATT, SNEGSKA (reference sequence).

This clonotype was recorded at least ten times. This sequence joins TRBV29-1 and TRBJ2-5; D is perhaps TRBD1 (5 bases). CDR1 is SQVTM and CDR2 is ANQGSEA in the germline V gene. The CDR3 extends over 12 amino acids. The V end lost 4 bases, the J end lost 5 bases, and 11 bases lay between the germline ends. CDR3 sequence reads: CSVGRVRETQYF. The CDR3 region has the DNA TGCAGCGTTGGCAGGGTCCGGGAGACCCAGTACTTC.

There are many counts of this clonotype. CDR3 sequence reads: CASSQESGTYEQYF. CDR3 sequence (DNA): TGCGCCAGCAGCCAAGAGTCTGGTACCTACGAGCAGTACTTC. The V call is TRBV4-3, the J call TRBJ2-7; the D is unclear. Deletions cut 0 bases from V and 2 bases from J, with 8 bases between. Germline V lookup: CDR1 LGHNA, CDR2 YSLEER. The CDR3 length is 14 residues.

This clonotype was observed many times. V usage is TRBV5-1 and J usage is TRBJ2-3; 11 positions match TRBD1. This CDR3 is built from 15 residues. CDR1 and CDR2 (germline): SGHRS, YFSETQ. The ends lost 3 bases at V and 2 bases at J; junction bases unmatched: 2. CDR3 nucleotide sequence: TGCGCCAGCAGCTCGGGACAGGGGGACACAGATACGCAGTATTTT. The encoded protein is CASSSGQGDTDTQYF.

This clonotype was seen repeatedly, ten times or more. The J gene is TRBJ2-1, the V gene TRBV27; D possibly corresponds to TRBD2 (6 bases). Germline values: CDR1 MNHEY, CDR2 SMNVEV (reference sequence). This CDR3 is 16 amino acids long. V shed 2 bases and J shed 7 bases, with 18 bases lying between them. The CDR3 DNA follows: TGTGCCAGCAGTTTAAGCGTGGGCCATCGGGGGAATGAGCAGTTCTTC. Amino acid sequence: CASSLSVGHRGNEQFF.

The table lists this clonotype with many counts. The chain has TRBV15 and TRBJ2-7; D remains ambiguous. The V gene's germline CDR1 is LNHNV and CDR2 YYDKDF (reference sequence). Trimming pared 10 bases from V and 0 bases from J, leaving 13 bases between. The CDR3 extends over 13 amino acids. The CDR3 bases are TGTGCCAGCCGGACGGGTAGCTCCTACGAGCAGTACTTC. Translated: CASRTGSSYEQYF.

As to this clonotype: A much larger clone lies one base from this, so it may be a read error. The chain combines TRBV28 with TRBJ1-4; D gene ambiguous. CDR3 length: 14 amino acids. From germline, CDR1 is MDHEN and CDR2 SYDVKM. The V end lost 6 bases, the J end lost 8 bases, and 16 bases lay between the germline ends. CDR3 in DNA: TGTGCCAGCAGACGATACAGTGATCGGGAAAAACTGTTTTTT. Amino acid sequence: CASRRYSDREKLFF.

This clonotype was observed a few times. The DNA of the CDR3 is TGCAGTGCTACCCCACAGCCGACTAGGTCGGGGGAGACCCAGTACTTC. Amino acid sequence: CSATPQPTRSGETQYF. The chain couples TRBV20-1 to TRBJ2-5; D may be TRBD2 (6 bases). V lost 4 bases, J lost 5 bases, and 23 bases lay in between. Germline V lookup: CDR1 DFQATT, CDR2 SNEGSKA (reference sequence). This CDR3 is 16 amino acids long.

This clonotype was observed at least ten times. The V call is TRBV29-1, the J call TRBJ2-7; TRBD1 is a possible D gene (5 bases). The CDR3 runs 13 residues. Trimming took 7 bases from V and 3 from J, leaving 16 bases between them. Germline values: CDR1 SQVTM, CDR2 ANQGSEA. The CDR3 loop reads CSAQGNGFYEQYF. In nucleotides, the CDR3 is TGCAGCGCTCAGGGAAACGGCTTCTACGAGCAGTACTTC.

This clonotype has ten or more counts. The chain employs TRBV11-2 and TRBJ2-7; possible D gene TRBD2, 6 bases. CDR3 length equals 13 residues. Germline-derived CDR1 and CDR2 are SGHAT and FQNNGV. The V end was cut by 5 bases, the J end by 2 bases, with 10 bases between. The DNA for the CDR3 is TGTGCCAGCAGCAGGGAGGTGACCTACGAGCAGTACTTC. This translates into CASSREVTYEQYF.

The table lists this clonotype with a few counts. The gene calls are TRBV28 and TRBJ2-1; weak D call: TRBD1 (5 bases). CDR1 is MDHEN, CDR2 SYDVKM, per germline. Trimming took off 2 bases at V and 10 bases at J, with 12 bases between the two ends. The CDR3 has 13 residues. The CDR3: CASSLQGGMEQFF. The CDR3 DNA reads TGTGCCAGCAGTTTACAGGGCGGCATGGAGCAGTTCTTC.

This clonotype occurred many times. This rearrangement joins TRBV4-1 to TRBJ2-5; no clear D gene. The ends were cut back, 6 bases at V and 0 bases at J, with 5 bases in the middle. Germline CDR1 and CDR2: MGHRA and YSYEKL. The CDR3 consists of 12 residues. Here the CDR3 DNA reads TGCGCCAGCAGTCACGACCAAGAGACCCAGTACTTC. Protein: CASSHDQETQYF.

This chain connects TRBV18 to TRBJ1-1; the D gene is possibly TRBD1 (5 bases). Germline loops: CDR1 KGHSH, CDR2 LQKENI. V was cut by 2 bases and J by 1 base, with 20 bases left in between. The CDR3 totals 18 residues. The CDR3 sequence is CASSPWRFPGPPNTEAFF. CDR3 bases: TGTGCCAGCTCACCATGGAGGTTCCCGGGACCGCCGAACACTGAAGCTTTCTTT.

This clonotype was recorded many times. The chain couples TRBV27 to TRBJ2-3, with a possible D match to TRBD2 (6 bases). Germline lookup yields CDR1 MNHEY and CDR2 SMNVEV (reference sequence). The CDR3 runs 15 residues. The ends were cut back, 1 base at V and 4 bases at J, with 12 bases in the middle. In DNA, the CDR3 is TGTGCCAGCAGTTTATACCGGGAGATGGCAGATACGCAGTATTTT. It encodes CASSLYREMADTQYF.

This clonotype was detected only a few times. The V call is TRBV12-3 or TRBV12-4, the J call TRBJ2-2, with 9 bases fitting TRBD2. J lost 5 bases, V lost 0 bases, and 10 bases had no gene match. The CDR3 consists of 18 residues. CDR3: CASSLAPRLAGDTGELFF. CDR3 DNA sequence: TGTGCCAGCAGTTTAGCCCCGAGGTTAGCGGGAGATACCGGGGAGCTGTTTTTT.

The chain employs TRBV28 and TRBJ2-7, with a possible D match to TRBD1 (5 bases). The CDR3 runs to 14 residues. Germline V lookup: CDR1 MDHEN, CDR2 SYDVKM. Deletions cut 6 bases from V and 5 bases from J, with 17 bases between. The CDR3 region has the DNA TGTGCCAGCAGGGCCGACAGTTGGAGCCACGAGCAGTACTTC. The encoded protein is CASRADSWSHEQYF. Full variable domain (missing parts from reference TRBV28 and TRBJ2-7): DVKVTQSSRYLVKRTGEKVFLECVQDMDHENMFWYRQDPGLGLRLIYFSYDVKMKEKGDIPEGYSVSREKKERFSLILESASTNQTSMYLCASRADSWSHEQYFGPGTRLTVT.

A remark on this clonotype: A much larger clonotype is one base distant, so this may be a read error. The chain combines TRBV28 with TRBJ1-1; no clear D gene. CDR3 length equals 12 residues. Trimming took off 5 bases at V and 7 bases at J, with 11 bases between the two ends. CDR1 MDHEN and CDR2 SYDVKM come from the germline V gene. CDR3 residues: CASSGGSLEAFF. CDR3 sequence (DNA): TGTGCCAGCAGTGGTGGCAGCCTTGAAGCTTTCTTT. Full variable domain (remainder filled in from reference TRBV28 and TRBJ1-1): DVKVTQSSRYLVKRTGEKVFLECVQDMDHENMFWYRQDPGLGLRLIYFSYDVKMKEKGDIPEGYSVSREKKERFSLILESASTNQTSMYLCASSGGSLEAFFGQGTRLTVV.

This clonotype has a count of ten or more. This chain links TRBV28 with TRBJ1-1, with TRBD1 as a possible D gene (6 bases). Looked up from germline, CDR1 is MDHEN and CDR2 is SYDVKM. V lost 4 bases, J lost 3 bases, and 15 bases lay in between. The CDR3 runs to 15 residues. In DNA form, the CDR3 reads TGTGCCAGCAGTTCTCCGGACAGTAGAGACACTGAAGCTTTCTTT. This gives the protein CASSSPDSRDTEAFF.

This clonotype showed up just a few times. This chain links TRBV5-4 with TRBJ2-7; TRBD1 is a possible D gene (6 bases). The CDR3 length is 13 residues. The germline V and J ends were trimmed by 4 bases and 5 bases, with 13 bases remaining between them. In germline, CDR1 is SGHNT, CDR2 YYREEE (reference sequence). The CDR3 loop is CASSQSTGNEQYF. Here the CDR3 DNA reads TGTGCCAGCAGCCAATCAACAGGGAACGAGCAGTACTTC.

This clonotype was seen many times. The gene calls are TRBV5-1 and TRBJ1-5; unclear D gene. Per germline, CDR1 SGHRS and CDR2 YFSETQ. V lost 0 bases and J lost 4, with 5 bases in between. The CDR3 has 13 amino acids. The CDR3 spells CASSLGVNQPQHF. The CDR3 region has the DNA TGCGCCAGCAGCTTGGGGGTTAATCAGCCCCAGCATTTT.